Sequencing of this T cell receptor (beta chain) was carried out in a study of cytomegalovirus exposure and HLA in healthy donors. For the study at large: Assignment to the Caucasian-associated ancestry cluster applied to about 80% of the approximately 420 genotyped donors. General observations from the study: Across donors, sequencing depth was assumed by presence/absence analyses to be roughly uniform.

With respect to this clone: No antigen is known for it.

The junction had 5 bases not matched to a gene; V was cut back by 1 base and J by 9 bases. This CDR3 spans 16 amino acids. CDR1 is SEHNR, CDR2 FQNEAQ, per germline (reference sequence). The PCR ran on 60 Vbeta and 13 Jbeta primers. Generated by immunoSEQ multiplex PCR, the TCRdb table keeps only in-frame clones and is missing some. The sample has 110,000 to 150,000 clones, about 76% seen once. The V gene is TRBV7-9, the J gene TRBJ2-1, with 14 bases that match TRBD2. This sequence originates from a male donor in good health and CMV-seronegative. Sequences were obtained from PBMCs. CDR3 sequence (DNA): TGTGCCAGCAGCTTAGACGGGACTAGCGGGAGATCTGAGCAGTTCTTC. Translating gives CASSLDGTSGRSEQFF.